This T cell receptor (beta chain) was sequenced during a study of blood T cells in healthy people across ages. A second about 7 to 11 cycle PCR used barcoded and J-beta primers. TCRdb processed the 5' RACE reads anew with MiXCR; each CDR3 protein has one entry. The sample records some 1.6 million distinct CDR3 sequences, around 35% being singletons. Study-wide results and caveats: Strongly correlated with naive T cell percentage was TCR beta diversity. The fall in TCR beta diversity per million T cells was roughly linear with age.

J was trimmed by 8 bases and V by 2 bases; bases with no gene match: 5. CDR3 length equals 16 residues. Germline CDR1 and CDR2: ENHRY and SYGVKD. This clonotype appeared many times. Its antigen remains unidentified. The sequenced sample was blood. V usage is TRBV10-3 and J usage is TRBJ2-1, with 14 positions matching TRBD2. This receptor was taken from a woman aged 25 to 39 in good health. The CDR3 DNA follows: TGTGCCATCAGTGAGGGACTAGCGGGAGGAGGCGATGAGCAGTTCTTC. It specifies CAISEGLAGGGDEQFF.